This T cell receptor (beta chain) stems from a study of blood T cell repertoires in COVID-19. Overall study context: Acute and convalescent COVID-19 samples came from the United States, Italy and Spain. Sample material is recorded as cDNA or gDNA derived from T cells, B-cell-depleted T cells, or PBMCs.

Per the original data handling: Estimates of nucleated cell counts were drawn from the amplification of reference gene primers. Libraries were prepared by immunoSEQ multiplex PCR; TCRdb keeps only in-frame clonotypes and omits some of them. D and trimming come from the DNA, and the V and J calls and clone size come from that table. The table includes about 80,000 clones, around 90% detected once. The CDR3 covers 14 residues. Looked up from germline, CDR1 is MNHNS and CDR2 is SASEGT. The V and J ends lost 0 bases and 4 bases respectively, with 7 bases between them. The receptor comes from a woman older than 75 with active or convalescent COVID-19. This chain joins TRBV6-1 and TRBJ1-5, with D tentatively TRBD1 (5 bases). Material for sequencing was peripheral blood. The CDR3 protein is CASSEARGNQPQHF. In DNA form, the CDR3 reads TGTGCCAGCAGTGAAGCGCGGGGGAATCAGCCCCAGCATTTT.